This TCR beta chain was recovered during a study of cytomegalovirus exposure and HLA in healthy donors. About this clone itself: Its antigen is currently unknown.

General study results and limits: In a later analysis, several top co-occurrence clusters appeared linked to parvovirus B19, influenza, CMV and Epstein-Barr virus. Earlier analysis yielded a pattern in which most TCR beta V segments were productive about 90% or about 30% of the time.

The primer mix had 60 Vbeta and 13 Jbeta primers. Here immunoSEQ multiplex PCR was the method, and the copy in TCRdb shows in-frame clones only, minus some. The sample carries under 130,000 clones, 74% recorded once. All the people who gave samples were healthy bone marrow donors. Sequencing input: PBMCs. The source of this sequence is a middle-aged man in good health and CMV-seropositive.

The CDR3 loop is CASSRKEREGIGELFF. Written as DNA, the CDR3 is TGTGCCAGCAGCCGCAAGGAGCGGGAGGGAATCGGGGAGCTGTTTTTT. The rearrangement joins TRBV5-6 to TRBJ2-2, with TRBD2 matching over 10 bases. V lost 4 bases, J lost 7 bases, and 10 bases stayed unmatched. Germline V gene data show CDR1 as SGHDT and CDR2 as YYEEEE. The CDR3 spans 16 residues.